The 14 T cell receptor beta chains below all came from one sample that was sequenced in a study of OX40 agonist ivuxolimab in advanced cancers. The protocol was immunoSEQ multiplex PCR, while the TCRdb copy is restricted to in-frame clones and leaves out a portion. The profile covers 60,000 to 100,000 clones, with about nine tenths appearing a single time and 0.53% taken by the ten largest. The sequencing used CD4+ or CD8+ T cells sorted from blood, collected in a trial of the OX40 agonist ivuxolimab. The source is an adult with an advanced solid tumor such as melanoma, head and neck, liver or kidney cancer.

This chain links TRBV5-5 with TRBJ2-5, with a weak D call TRBD2 (5 bases). The CDR3 extends over 15 amino acids. Germline assignment: CDR1 SGHKS and CDR2 YYEKEE (reference sequence). V was shortened by 1 base and J by 4 bases, with 14 bases between the two germline ends. CDR3 residues: CASSLTGRIGETQYF. As DNA, the CDR3 is TGTGCCAGCAGCTTGACGGGAAGGATTGGAGAGACCCAGTACTTC.

The rearrangement uses TRBV11-3 and TRBJ2-1, with D possibly TRBD2 on 6 matching bases. V was shortened by 0 bases and J by 3 bases, with 12 bases between the two germline ends. The CDR3 runs to 16 residues. Per germline, CDR1 SGHNT and CDR2 YENEEA. CDR3 sequence reads: CASSLDTGAGYNEQFF. The CDR3 nucleotides are TGTGCCAGCAGCTTAGATACGGGAGCGGGCTACAATGAGCAGTTCTTC.

This chain joins TRBV4-2 and TRBJ2-6, with 10 positions matching TRBD1. Germline V lookup: CDR1 LGHNA, CDR2 YNFKEQ. The CDR3 runs 18 residues. Unmatched junction bases numbered 7, after V lost 4 bases and J lost 1 base. In DNA form, the CDR3 reads TGTGCCAGCAGCCGGGGACAGGGGTCTCTATCTGGGGCCAACGTCCTGACTTTC. Translating gives CASSRGQGSLSGANVLTF.

This chain connects TRBV19 to TRBJ2-3; 8 bases align to TRBD2. Germline trimming cut 5 bases from V and 4 bases from J; bases unmatched to any gene: 8. CDR1 and CDR2 from the germline V gene are LNHDA and SQIVND (reference sequence). This CDR3 is built from 15 residues. The DNA for the CDR3 is TGTGCCAGTAGTTCGACTAGCGTCCCCCCAGATACGCAGTATTTT. It codes for CASSSTSVPPDTQYF.

The rearrangement joins TRBV27 to TRBJ2-7, with 7 bases aligning to TRBD1. The germline gives CDR1 MNHEY, CDR2 SMNVEV (reference sequence). The CDR3 length is 14 residues. V dropped 5 bases and J dropped 4; count of bases not matched to a gene: 8. This CDR3 is CASSTRQGLYEQYF. In DNA, the CDR3 is TGTGCCAGCAGTACCCGACAGGGCTTATACGAGCAGTACTTC.

The chain carries TRBV7-3 and TRBJ2-7; 8 bases are shared with TRBD1. CDR1 and CDR2 from the germline V gene are SGHTA and FQGTGA. J was trimmed by 3 bases and V by 5 bases; bases with no gene match: 9. The CDR3 extends over 15 amino acids. Here the CDR3 DNA reads TGTGCCAGCAGCCCTGAACCTGACAGGGGCTACGAGCAGTACTTC. Protein product: CASSPEPDRGYEQYF. The whole variable domain, filled in from reference TRBV7-3 and TRBJ2-7, reads GAGVSQTPSNKVTEKGKYVELRCDPISGHTALYWYRQSLGQGPEFLIYFQGTGAADDSGLPNDRFFAVRPEGSVSTLKIQRTERGDSAVYLCASSPEPDRGYEQYFGPGTRLTVT.

The rearrangement joins TRBV11-3 to TRBJ2-3; tentative D call: TRBD2 (6 bases). Trimming stripped 7 bases from V and 3 bases from J, with 14 bases between. Germline V gives CDR1 SGHNT, CDR2 YENEEA. The CDR3 length is 14 residues. The CDR3 nucleotides are TGTGCCAGCAATTCGGGACTCTTAACAGATACGCAGTATTTT. It specifies CASNSGLLTDTQYF.

The gene calls are TRBV7-9 and TRBJ1-2; weak D call: TRBD1 (6 bases). This CDR3 is built from 16 residues. Germline CDR1 SEHNR, CDR2 FQNEAQ (reference sequence). Trimming shortened V by 5 bases and J by 4 bases, and 20 bases separated the two germline ends. In nucleotides, the CDR3 is TGTGCCAGCAGCCCCCCCGGCGGGGGCCTGGTCTATGGCTACACCTTC. Residues: CASSPPGGGLVYGYTF.

The gene calls are TRBV7-9 and TRBJ2-1, with TRBD2 identical over 8 bases. The germline V gene has CDR1 SEHNR and CDR2 FQNEAQ (reference sequence). CDR3 length equals 14 residues. V was clipped by 2 bases and J by 3 bases; unmatched bases: 0. In nucleotides, the CDR3 is TGTGCCAGCAGCTTAACTAGCGGCTACAATGAGCAGTTCTTC. Translated, it gives CASSLTSGYNEQFF.

The CDR3 nucleotides read TGTGCCAGCAGCTTAGCGGGAGGTGCCAATGAGCAGTTCTTC. Its translation is CASSLAGGANEQFF. The gene calls are TRBV11-2 and TRBJ2-1; 7 positions agree with TRBD2. CDR3 length equals 14 residues. Unmatched junction bases numbered 3, after V lost 1 base and J lost 6 bases. Per germline, CDR1 SGHAT and CDR2 FQNNGV.

The chain carries TRBV30 and TRBJ1-2; a weak D match, TRBD1 (6 bases). V gave up 5 bases and J gave up 0 bases, with 13 bases separating them. The CDR3 consists of 14 residues. Germline CDR1 GTSNPN, CDR2 SVGIG (reference sequence). DNA of the CDR3: TGTGCCTGGGATCCGGACAGAGCTAACTATGGCTACACCTTC. It translates to CAWDPDRANYGYTF.

This chain joins TRBV6-5 and TRBJ2-7, with 7 bases matching TRBD2. CDR1 MNHEY and CDR2 SVGAGI come from the germline V gene. The CDR3 has 16 residues. Losses at the gene ends were 0 bases for V and 9 bases for J; bases not matched to a gene: 14. The CDR3 protein is CASSYSGTTASIAQYF. In DNA, the CDR3 is TGTGCCAGCAGTTACTCAGGGACTACCGCCTCTATCGCGCAGTACTTC.

The rearrangement joins TRBV10-3 to TRBJ1-4, with D tentatively TRBD1 (5 bases). The ends were cut back, 0 bases at V and 5 bases at J, with 10 bases in the middle. The CDR3 is 15 residues long. Germline V gives CDR1 ENHRY, CDR2 SYGVKD. The CDR3 nucleotides read TGTGCCATCAGTGAGTCCAGCCAGGGCAATGAAAAACTGTTTTTT. It encodes CAISESSQGNEKLFF.

V and J are TRBV7-9 and TRBJ1-4; D remains unclear. Germline V gene sequence: CDR1 SEHNR, CDR2 FQNEAQ (reference sequence). The CDR3 is 15 amino acids. V dropped 1 base and J dropped 5 bases, with 11 bases sitting between them. The DNA for the CDR3 is TGTGCCAGCAGCTTAGGACGGGCTCTCAATGAAAAACTGTTTTTT. Translation gives CASSLGRALNEKLFF.